The 3 T cell receptor beta chains below all came from one sample that was sequenced in a study of blood T cell repertoires in COVID-19. The data were produced by immunoSEQ multiplex PCR, yet TCRdb's version contains in-frame clones alone and is incomplete. The sample consists of some 250,000 clones, 81% of them appearing once. Sample: peripheral blood. The origin of the receptors is a woman of 80 years or more with COVID-19, enrolled during active disease.

This rearrangement joins TRBV10-3 to TRBJ1-1; tentative D call: TRBD1 (6 bases). Trimming removed 6 bases at V and 1 base at J, with 18 bases between. The CDR3 covers 16 residues. Germline loops: CDR1 ENHRY, CDR2 SYGVKD. Written as DNA, the CDR3 is TGTGCCATCAGCTTCAACAGCTTGGACAGGAACACTGAAGCTTTCTTT. Its translation is CAISFNSLDRNTEAFF.

V is TRBV4-1 and J is TRBJ1-4; no clear D gene. The germline CDR1 and CDR2 sequences are MGHRA and YSYEKL. The CDR3 contains 16 residues. Trimming shortened V by 0 bases and J by 7 bases, and 15 bases separated the two germline ends. CDR3 bases: TGCGCCAGCAGCCAAGAGGCACGAGGCCACATTGAAAAACTGTTTTTT. Encoded protein: CASSQEARGHIEKLFF.

This clone was found once. The junction departs from germline at one end; a sequencing error may be responsible. The V gene is TRBV6-5, the J gene TRBJ1-1, with D perhaps TRBD1 (5 bases). The CDR3 has 13 amino acids. Germline V gene data show CDR1 as MNHEY and CDR2 as SVGAGI. The chain's CDR3 is CASSYSGGTEAFF. The CDR3 region has the DNA TGTGCCAGCAGCTACTCGGGGGGAACTGAAGCTTTCTTT.